The sequence of this T cell receptor beta chain was determined in a study of blood T cells in healthy people across ages. Whole-study results and caveats: Unknown donor CMV status possibly confounded expanded clonotype changes. One million T cells yielded diversity estimates that were considered underestimates.

At least 6 micrograms of total RNA were extracted per sample. Combining a sample-barcoded 5' primer with a J-beta primer mix, a second PCR ran for roughly 7 to 11 cycles. TCRdb reprocessed the 5' RACE reads via MiXCR and lists one record per CDR3 protein. The sample has around 1,100,000 distinct CDR3 sequences; around two fifths are singletons. A note on this clonotype: Its antigen is unknown.

The sequenced material came from blood. This TCR was sampled from a man aged 18 to 30 in good health.

The CDR3 loop is CASSLGTGVVRDTEAFF. CDR3 nucleotides: TGCGCCAGCAGCCTCGGGACAGGGGTGGTACGGGACACTGAAGCTTTCTTT. This sequence joins TRBV5-1 and TRBJ1-1, with TRBD1 identical over 10 bases. CDR1 and CDR2 from the germline V gene are SGHRS and YFSETQ. V gave up 4 bases and J gave up 3 bases; unmatched junction bases: 12. This CDR3 is 17 amino acids long. Supplemented by reference TRBV5-1 and TRBJ1-1, the full variable domain reads KAGVTQTPRYLIKTRGQQVTLSCSPISGHRSVSWYQQTPGQGLQFLFEYFSETQRNKGNFPGRFSGRQFSNSRSEMNVSTLELGDSALYLCASSLGTGVVRDTEAFFGQGTRLTVV.